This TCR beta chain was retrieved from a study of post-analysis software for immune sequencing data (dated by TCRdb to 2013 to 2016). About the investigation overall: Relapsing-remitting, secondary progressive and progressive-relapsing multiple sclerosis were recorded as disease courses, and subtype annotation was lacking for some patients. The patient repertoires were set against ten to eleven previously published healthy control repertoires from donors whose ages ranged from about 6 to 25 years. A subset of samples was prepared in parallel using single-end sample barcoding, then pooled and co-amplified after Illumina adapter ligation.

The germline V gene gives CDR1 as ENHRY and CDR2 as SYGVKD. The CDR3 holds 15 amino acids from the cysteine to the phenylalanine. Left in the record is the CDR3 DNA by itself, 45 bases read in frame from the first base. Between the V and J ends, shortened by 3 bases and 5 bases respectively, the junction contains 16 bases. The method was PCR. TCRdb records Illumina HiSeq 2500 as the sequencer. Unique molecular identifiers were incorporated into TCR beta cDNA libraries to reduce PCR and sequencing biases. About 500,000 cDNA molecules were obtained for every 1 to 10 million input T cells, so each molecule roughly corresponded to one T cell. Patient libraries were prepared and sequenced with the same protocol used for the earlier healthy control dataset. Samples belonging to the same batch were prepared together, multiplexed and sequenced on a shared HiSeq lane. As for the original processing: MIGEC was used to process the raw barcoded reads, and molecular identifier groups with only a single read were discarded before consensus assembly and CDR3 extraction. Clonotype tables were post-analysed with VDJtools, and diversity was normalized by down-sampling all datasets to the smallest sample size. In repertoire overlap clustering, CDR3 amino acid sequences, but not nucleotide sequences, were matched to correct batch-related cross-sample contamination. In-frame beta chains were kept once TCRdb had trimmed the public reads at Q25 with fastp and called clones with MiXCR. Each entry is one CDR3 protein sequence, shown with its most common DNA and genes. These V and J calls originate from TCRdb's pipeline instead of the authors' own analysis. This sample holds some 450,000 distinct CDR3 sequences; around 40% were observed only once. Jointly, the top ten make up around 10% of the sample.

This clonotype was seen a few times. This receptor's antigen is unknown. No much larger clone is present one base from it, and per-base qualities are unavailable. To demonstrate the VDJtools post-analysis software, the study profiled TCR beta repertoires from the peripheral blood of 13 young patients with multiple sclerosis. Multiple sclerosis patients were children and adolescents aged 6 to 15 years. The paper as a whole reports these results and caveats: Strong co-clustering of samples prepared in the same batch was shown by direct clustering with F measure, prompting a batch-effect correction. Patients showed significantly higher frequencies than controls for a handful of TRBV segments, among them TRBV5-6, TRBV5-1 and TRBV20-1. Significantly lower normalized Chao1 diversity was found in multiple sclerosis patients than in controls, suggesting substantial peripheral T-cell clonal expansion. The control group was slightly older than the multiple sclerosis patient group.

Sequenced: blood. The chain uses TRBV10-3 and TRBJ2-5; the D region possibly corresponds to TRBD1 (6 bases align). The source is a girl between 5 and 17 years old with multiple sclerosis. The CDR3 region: CAISELEQGRETQYF. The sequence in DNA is TGTGCCATCAGTGAACTGGAACAGGGACGTGAGACCCAGTACTTC.